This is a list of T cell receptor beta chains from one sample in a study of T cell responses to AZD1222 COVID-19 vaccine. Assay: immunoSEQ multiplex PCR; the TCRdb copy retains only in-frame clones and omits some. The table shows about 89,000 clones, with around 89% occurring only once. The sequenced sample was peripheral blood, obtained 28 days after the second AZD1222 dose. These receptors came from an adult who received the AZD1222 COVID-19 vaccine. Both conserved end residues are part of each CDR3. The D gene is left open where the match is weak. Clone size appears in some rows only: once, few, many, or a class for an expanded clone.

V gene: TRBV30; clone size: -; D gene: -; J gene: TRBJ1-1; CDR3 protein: CASGSETEAFF; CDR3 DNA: TGTGCCTCGGGGTCAGAAACTGAAGCTTTCTTT
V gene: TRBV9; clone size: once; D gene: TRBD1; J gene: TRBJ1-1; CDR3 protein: CASSPTGTGYTEAFF; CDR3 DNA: TGTGCCAGCAGCCCTACCGGGACAGGGTACACTGAAGCTTTCTTT
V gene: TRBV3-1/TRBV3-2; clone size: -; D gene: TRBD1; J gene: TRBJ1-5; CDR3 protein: CASSQDNRGGVRPQHF; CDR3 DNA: TGTGCCAGCAGCCAAGATAACAGGGGAGGGGTTCGGCCCCAGCATTTT
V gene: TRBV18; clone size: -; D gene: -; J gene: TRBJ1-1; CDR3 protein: CASSPQDGEAFF; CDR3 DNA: TGTGCCAGCTCACCACAGGACGGGGAAGCTTTCTTT
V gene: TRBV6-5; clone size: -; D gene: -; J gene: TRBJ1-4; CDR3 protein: CASFEGGSNEKLFF; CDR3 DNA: TGTGCCAGTTTCGAAGGGGGGAGTAATGAAAAACTGTTTTTT
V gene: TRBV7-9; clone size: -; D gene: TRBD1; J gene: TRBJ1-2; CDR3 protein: CASSTRQGTWYGYTF; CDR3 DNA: TGTGCCAGCAGCACTCGACAGGGAACGTGGTATGGCTACACCTTC
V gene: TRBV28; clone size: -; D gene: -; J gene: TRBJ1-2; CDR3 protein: CASSRGADYTF; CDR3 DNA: TGTGCCAGCAGCAGGGGTGCTGACTACACCTTC
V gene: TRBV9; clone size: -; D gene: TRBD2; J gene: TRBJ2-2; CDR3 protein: CASSPRTSGRPGELFF; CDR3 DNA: TGTGCCAGCAGCCCGCGGACTAGCGGTCGGCCCGGGGAGCTGTTTTTT
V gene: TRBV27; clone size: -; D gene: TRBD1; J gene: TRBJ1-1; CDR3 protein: CASSRPGQANTEAFF; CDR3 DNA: TGTGCCAGCAGCCGACCGGGACAGGCGAACACTGAAGCTTTCTTT
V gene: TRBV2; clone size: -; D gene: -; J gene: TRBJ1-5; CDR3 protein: CASSEGGGFQPQHF; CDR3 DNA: TGTGCCAGCAGCGAAGGAGGAGGGTTCCAGCCCCAGCATTTT
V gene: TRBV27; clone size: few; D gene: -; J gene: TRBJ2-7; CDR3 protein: CASSGTRGEQYF; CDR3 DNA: TGTGCCAGCAGTGGGACGAGGGGCGAGCAGTACTTC
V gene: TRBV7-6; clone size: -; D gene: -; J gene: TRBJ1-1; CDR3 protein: CASSRGPLGDTEAFF; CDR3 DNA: TGTGCCAGCAGCCGGGGACCCCTGGGGGACACTGAAGCTTTCTTT
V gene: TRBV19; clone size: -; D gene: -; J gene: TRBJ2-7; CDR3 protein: CASSSRDRKEQYF; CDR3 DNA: TGTGCCAGTAGTTCCCGGGACCGAAAAGAGCAGTACTTC
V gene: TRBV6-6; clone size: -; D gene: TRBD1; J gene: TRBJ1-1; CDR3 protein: CASSYSTGWDTEAFF; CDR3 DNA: TGTGCCAGCAGTTACTCGACAGGGTGGGACACTGAAGCTTTCTTT
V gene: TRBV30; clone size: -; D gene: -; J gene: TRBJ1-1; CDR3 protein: CAWRIQQNTEAFF; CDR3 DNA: TGTGCCTGGAGGATACAGCAAAACACTGAAGCTTTCTTT
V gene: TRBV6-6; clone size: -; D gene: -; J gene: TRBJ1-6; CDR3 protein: CASGREPNSPLHF; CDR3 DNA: TGTGCCAGCGGGCGGGAACCAAATTCACCCCTCCACTTT
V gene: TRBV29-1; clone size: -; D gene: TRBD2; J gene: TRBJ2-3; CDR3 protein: CSAPAGGSTDTQYF; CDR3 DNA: TGCAGCGCCCCGGCGGGGGGCAGCACAGATACGCAGTATTTT
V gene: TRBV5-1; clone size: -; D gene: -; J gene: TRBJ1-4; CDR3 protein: CASSRRPPSTNEKLFF; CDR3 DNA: TGCGCCAGCAGCCGACGGCCTCCCTCAACTAATGAAAAACTGTTTTTT
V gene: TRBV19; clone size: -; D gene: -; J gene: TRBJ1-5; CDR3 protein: CASGGGGPQHF; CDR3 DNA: TGTGCCAGTGGAGGTGGGGGGCCCCAGCATTTT
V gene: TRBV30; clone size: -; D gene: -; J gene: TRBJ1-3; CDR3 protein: CAWSLGSSGNTIYF; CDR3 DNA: TGTGCCTGGAGTCTAGGCAGCTCTGGAAACACCATATATTTT
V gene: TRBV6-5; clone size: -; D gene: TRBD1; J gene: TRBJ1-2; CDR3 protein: CASSYSGQATSGYTF; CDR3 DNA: TGTGCCAGCAGTTACTCGGGACAGGCGACGAGTGGCTACACCTTC
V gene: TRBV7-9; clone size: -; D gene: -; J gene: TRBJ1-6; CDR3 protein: CASSFPNSPLHF; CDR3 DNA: TGTGCCAGCAGCTTCCCTAATTCACCCCTCCACTTT
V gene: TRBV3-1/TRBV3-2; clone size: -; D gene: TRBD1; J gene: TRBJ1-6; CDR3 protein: CASSQDWDRGSYNSPLHF; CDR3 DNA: TGTGCCAGCAGCCAAGATTGGGACAGGGGATCCTATAATTCACCCCTCCACTTT
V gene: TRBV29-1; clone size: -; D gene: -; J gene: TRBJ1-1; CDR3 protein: CSVASVTVNTEAFF; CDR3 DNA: TGCAGCGTTGCTTCCGTGACAGTGAACACTGAAGCTTTCTTT
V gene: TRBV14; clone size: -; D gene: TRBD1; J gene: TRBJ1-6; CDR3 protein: CASSATGTAYNSPLHF; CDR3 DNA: TGTGCCAGCAGCGCAACCGGGACAGCCTATAATTCACCCCTCCACTTT
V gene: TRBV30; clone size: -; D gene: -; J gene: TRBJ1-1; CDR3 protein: CAWSVQGLLNTEAFF; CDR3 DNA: TGTGCCTGGAGTGTACAGGGACTCTTGAACACTGAAGCTTTCTTT
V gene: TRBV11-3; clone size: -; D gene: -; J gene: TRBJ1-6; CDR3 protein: CASSPGVEVPNSPLHF; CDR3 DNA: TGTGCCAGCAGCCCCGGGGTAGAGGTTCCGAATTCACCCCTCCACTTT
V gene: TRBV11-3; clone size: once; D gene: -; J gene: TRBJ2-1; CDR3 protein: CASSLLVGVGFDEQFF; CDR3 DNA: TGTGCCAGCAGCTTATTGGTGGGGGTGGGTTTTGATGAGCAGTTCTTC
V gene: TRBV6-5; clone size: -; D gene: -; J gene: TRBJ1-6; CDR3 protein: CASSYEPITPLHF; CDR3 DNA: TGTGCCAGCAGTTACGAACCCATTACACCCCTCCACTTT
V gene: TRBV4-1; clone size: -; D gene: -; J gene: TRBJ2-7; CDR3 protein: CASSQVATGSYEQYF; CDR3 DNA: TGCGCCAGCAGCCAAGTGGCCACGGGCTCCTACGAGCAGTACTTC
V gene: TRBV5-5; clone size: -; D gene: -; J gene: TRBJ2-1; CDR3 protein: CASSSTRGWEQFF; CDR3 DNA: TGTGCCAGCAGCTCGACTAGGGGGTGGGAGCAGTTCTTC
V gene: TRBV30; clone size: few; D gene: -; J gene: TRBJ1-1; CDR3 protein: CAWSKNSVEAFF; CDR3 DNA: TGTGCCTGGAGTAAAAACTCAGTTGAAGCTTTCTTT
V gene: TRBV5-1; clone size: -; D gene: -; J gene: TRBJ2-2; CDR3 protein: CASSFGETMGELFF; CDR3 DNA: TGCGCCAGCAGCTTTGGGGAGACTATGGGGGAGCTGTTTTTT
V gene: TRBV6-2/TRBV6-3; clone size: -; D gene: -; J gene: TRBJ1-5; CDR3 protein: CASSYSMWGAGNQPQHF; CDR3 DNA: TGTGCCAGCAGTTACTCGATGTGGGGGGCTGGCAATCAGCCCCAGCATTTT
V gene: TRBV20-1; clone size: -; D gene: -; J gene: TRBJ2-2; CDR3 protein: CSASGPLSNTGELFF; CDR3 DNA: TGCAGTGCTAGTGGACCGCTTTCTAACACCGGGGAGCTGTTTTTT
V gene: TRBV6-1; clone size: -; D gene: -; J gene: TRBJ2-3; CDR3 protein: CASSVNRDISTDTQYF; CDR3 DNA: TGTGCCAGCAGTGTGAACCGGGACATAAGCACAGATACGCAGTATTTT
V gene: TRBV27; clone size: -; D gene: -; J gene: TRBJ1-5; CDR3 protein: CASSSERVGNQPQHF; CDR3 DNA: TGTGCCAGCAGTTCTGAGAGGGTAGGCAATCAGCCCCAGCATTTT
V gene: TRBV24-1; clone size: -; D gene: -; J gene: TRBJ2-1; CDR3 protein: CATSVAQGASEQFF; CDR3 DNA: TGTGCCACCAGTGTTGCCCAAGGGGCTAGTGAGCAGTTCTTC
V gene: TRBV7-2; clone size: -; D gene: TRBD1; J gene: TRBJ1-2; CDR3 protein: CASSRDSANYGYTF; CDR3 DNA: TGTGCCAGCAGCCGGGACAGTGCTAACTATGGCTACACCTTC
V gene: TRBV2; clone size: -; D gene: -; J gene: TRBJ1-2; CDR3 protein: CASLRTEANYGYTF; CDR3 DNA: TGTGCCAGCCTTAGGACAGAAGCTAACTATGGCTACACCTTC